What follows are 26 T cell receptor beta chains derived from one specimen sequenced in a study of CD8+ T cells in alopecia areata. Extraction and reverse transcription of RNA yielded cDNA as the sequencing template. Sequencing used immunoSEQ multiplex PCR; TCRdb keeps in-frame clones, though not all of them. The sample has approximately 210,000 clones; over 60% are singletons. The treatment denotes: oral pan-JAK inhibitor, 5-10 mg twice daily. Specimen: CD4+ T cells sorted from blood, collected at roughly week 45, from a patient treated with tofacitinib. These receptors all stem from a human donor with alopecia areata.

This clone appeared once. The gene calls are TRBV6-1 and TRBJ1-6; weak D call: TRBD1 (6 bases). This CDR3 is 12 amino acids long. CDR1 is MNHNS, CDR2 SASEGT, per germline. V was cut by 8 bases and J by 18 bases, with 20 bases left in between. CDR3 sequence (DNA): TGTGCCAGCGGGGAATCTAGACAGGCCTACCACTTT. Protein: CASGESRQAYHF.

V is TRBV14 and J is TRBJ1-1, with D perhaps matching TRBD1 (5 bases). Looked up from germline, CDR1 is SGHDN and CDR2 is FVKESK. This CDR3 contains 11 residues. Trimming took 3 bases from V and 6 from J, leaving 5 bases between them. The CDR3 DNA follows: TGTGCCAGCAGCCAGGGACCTGAAGCTTTCTTT. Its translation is CASSQGPEAFF.

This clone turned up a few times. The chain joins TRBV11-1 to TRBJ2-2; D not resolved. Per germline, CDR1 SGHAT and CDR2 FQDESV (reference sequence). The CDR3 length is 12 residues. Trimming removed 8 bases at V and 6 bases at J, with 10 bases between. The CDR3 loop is CASAPSPGELFF. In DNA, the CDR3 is TGTGCCAGCGCACCCTCCCCCGGGGAGCTGTTTTTT.

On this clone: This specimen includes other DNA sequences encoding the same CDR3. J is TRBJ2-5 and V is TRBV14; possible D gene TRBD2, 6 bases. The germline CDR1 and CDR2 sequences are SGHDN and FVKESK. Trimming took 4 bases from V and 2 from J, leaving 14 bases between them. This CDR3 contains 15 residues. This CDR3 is CASSPRGTVQETQYF. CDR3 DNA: TGTGCCAGCAGCCCGCGGGGTACGGTTCAAGAGACCCAGTACTTC.

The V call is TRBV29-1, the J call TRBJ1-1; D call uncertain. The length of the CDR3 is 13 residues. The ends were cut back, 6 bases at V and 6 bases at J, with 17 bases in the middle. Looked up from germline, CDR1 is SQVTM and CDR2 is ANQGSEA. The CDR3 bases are TGCAGCGTGAAAAGGGAGGAGTGGTCTGAAGCTTTCTTT. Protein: CSVKREEWSEAFF. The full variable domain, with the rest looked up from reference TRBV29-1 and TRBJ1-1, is SAVISQKPSRDICQRGTSLTIQCQVDSQVTMMFWYRQQPGQSLTLIATANQGSEATYESGFVIDKFPISRPNLTFSTLTVSNMSPEDSSIYLCSVKREEWSEAFFGQGTRLTVV.

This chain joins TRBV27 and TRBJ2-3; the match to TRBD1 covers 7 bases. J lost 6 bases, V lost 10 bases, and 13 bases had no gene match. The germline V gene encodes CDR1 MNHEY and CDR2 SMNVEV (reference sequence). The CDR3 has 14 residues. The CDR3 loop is CATRGGLHTDTQYF. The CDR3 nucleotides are TGTGCCACCCGAGGGGGCTTACACACGGATACGCAGTATTTT.

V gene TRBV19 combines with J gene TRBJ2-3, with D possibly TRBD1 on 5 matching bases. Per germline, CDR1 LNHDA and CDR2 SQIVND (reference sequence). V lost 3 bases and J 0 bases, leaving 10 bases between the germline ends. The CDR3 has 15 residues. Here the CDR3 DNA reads TGTGCCAGTAGTATCCGGGCAGGGAGCACAGATACGCAGTATTTT. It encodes CASSIRAGSTDTQYF.

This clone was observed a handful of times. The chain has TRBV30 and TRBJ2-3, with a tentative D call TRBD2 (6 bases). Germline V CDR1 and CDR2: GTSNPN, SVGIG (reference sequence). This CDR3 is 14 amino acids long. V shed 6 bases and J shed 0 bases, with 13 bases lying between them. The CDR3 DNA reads TGTGCCTGCTACAAGGAGGGAAGCACAGATACGCAGTATTTT. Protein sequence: CACYKEGSTDTQYF. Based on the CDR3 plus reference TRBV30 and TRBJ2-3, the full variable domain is SQTIHQWPATLVQPVGSPLSLECTVEGTSNPNLYWYRQAAGRGLQLLFYSVGIGQISSEVPQNLSASRPQDRQFILSSKKLLLSDSGFYLCACYKEGSTDTQYFGPGTRLTVL.

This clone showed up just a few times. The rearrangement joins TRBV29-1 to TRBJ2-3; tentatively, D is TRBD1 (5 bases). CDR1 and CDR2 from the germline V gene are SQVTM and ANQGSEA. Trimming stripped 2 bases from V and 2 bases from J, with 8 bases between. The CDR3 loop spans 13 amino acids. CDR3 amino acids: CSVERGTTDTQYF. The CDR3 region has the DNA TGCAGCGTTGAAAGGGGAACCACAGATACGCAGTATTTT.

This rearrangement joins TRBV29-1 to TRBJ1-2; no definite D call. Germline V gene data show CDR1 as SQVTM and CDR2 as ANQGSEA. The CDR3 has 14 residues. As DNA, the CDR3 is TGCAGTAGCGTCCCCCTGGTAGGGAACTATGGCTACACCTTC. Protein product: CSSVPLVGNYGYTF. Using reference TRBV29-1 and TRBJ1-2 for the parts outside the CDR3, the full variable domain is SAVISQKPSRDICQRGTSLTIQCQVDSQVTMMFWYRQQPGQSLTLIATANQGSEATYESGFVIDKFPISRPNLTFSTLTVSNMSPEDSSIYLCSSVPLVGNYGYTFGSGTRLTVV.

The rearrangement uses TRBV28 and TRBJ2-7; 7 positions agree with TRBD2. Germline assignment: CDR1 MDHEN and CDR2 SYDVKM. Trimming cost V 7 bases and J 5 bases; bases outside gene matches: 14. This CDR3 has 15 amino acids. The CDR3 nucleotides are TGTGCCAGCAATAGTCCAGCGGGGAATTCCAACGAGCAGTACTTC. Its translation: CASNSPAGNSNEQYF.

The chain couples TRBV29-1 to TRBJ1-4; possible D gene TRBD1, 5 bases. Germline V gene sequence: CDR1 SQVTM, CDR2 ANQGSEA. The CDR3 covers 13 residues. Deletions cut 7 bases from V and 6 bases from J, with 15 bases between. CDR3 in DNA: TGCAGCGCCTCGGGCCTCAGGGATGAAAAACTGTTTTTT. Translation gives CSASGLRDEKLFF.

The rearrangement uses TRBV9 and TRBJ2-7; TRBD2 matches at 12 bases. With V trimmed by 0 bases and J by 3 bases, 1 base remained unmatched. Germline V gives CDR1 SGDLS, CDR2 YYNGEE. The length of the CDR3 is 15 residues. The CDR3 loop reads CASSVASGGGYEQYF. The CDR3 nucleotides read TGTGCCAGCAGCGTAGCTAGCGGGGGGGGCTACGAGCAGTACTTC.

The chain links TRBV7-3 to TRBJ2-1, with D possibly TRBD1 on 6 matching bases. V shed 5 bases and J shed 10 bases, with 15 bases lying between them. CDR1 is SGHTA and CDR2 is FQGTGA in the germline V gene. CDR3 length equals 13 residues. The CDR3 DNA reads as TGTGCCAGCAGCCTATTAACCGGGACAGAGCAGTTCTTC. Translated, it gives CASSLLTGTEQFF. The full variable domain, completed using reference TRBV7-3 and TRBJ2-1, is GAGVSQTPSNKVTEKGKYVELRCDPISGHTALYWYRQSLGQGPEFLIYFQGTGAADDSGLPNDRFFAVRPEGSVSTLKIQRTERGDSAVYLCASSLLTGTEQFFGPGTRLTVL.

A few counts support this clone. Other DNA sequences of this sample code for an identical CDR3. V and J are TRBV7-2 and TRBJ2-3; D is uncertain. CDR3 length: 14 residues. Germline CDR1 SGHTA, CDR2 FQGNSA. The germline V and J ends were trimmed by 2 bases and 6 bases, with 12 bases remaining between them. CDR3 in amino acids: CASSLSPASDTQYF. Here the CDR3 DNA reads TGTGCCAGCAGCTTATCTCCCGCATCGGATACGCAGTATTTT. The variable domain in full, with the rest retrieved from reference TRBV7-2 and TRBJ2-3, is GAGVSQSPSNKVTEKGKDVELRCDPISGHTALYWYRQSLGQGLEFLIYFQGNSAPDKSGLPSDRFSAERTGGSVSTLTIQRTQQEDSAVYLCASSLSPASDTQYFGPGTRLTVL.

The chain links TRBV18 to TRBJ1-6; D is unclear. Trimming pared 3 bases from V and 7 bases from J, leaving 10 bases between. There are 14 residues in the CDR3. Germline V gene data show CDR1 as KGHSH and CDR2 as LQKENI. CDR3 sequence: CASSPGRTNSPLHF. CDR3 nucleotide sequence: TGTGCCAGCTCACCTGGACGGACCAATTCACCCCTCCACTTT.

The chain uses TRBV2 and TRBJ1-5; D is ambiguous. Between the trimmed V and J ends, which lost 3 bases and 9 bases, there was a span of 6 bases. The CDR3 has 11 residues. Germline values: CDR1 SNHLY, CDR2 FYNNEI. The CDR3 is CASSDPGPQHF. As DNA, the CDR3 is TGTGCCAGCAGTGATCCCGGGCCCCAGCATTTT. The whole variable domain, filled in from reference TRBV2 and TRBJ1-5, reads EPEVTQTPSHQVTQMGQEVILRCVPISNHLYFYWYRQILGQKVEFLVSFYNNEISEKSEIFDDQFSVERPDGSNFTLKIRSTKLEDSAMYFCASSDPGPQHFGDGTRLSIL.

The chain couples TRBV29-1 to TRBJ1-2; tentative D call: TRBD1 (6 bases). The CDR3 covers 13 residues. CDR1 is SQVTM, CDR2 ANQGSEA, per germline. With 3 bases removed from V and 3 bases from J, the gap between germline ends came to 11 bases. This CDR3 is CSVEGARHYGYTF. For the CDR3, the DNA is TGCAGCGTTGAGGGGGCGCGTCACTATGGCTACACCTTC.

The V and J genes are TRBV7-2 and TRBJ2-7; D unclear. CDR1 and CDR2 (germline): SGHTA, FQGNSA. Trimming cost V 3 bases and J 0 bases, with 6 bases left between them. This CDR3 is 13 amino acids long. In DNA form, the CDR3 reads TGTGCCAGCAGCTTTAGTGGCTCCTACGAGCAGTACTTC. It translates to CASSFSGSYEQYF. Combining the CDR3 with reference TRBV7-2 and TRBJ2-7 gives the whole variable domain GAGVSQSPSNKVTEKGKDVELRCDPISGHTALYWYRQSLGQGLEFLIYFQGNSAPDKSGLPSDRFSAERTGGSVSTLTIQRTQQEDSAVYLCASSFSGSYEQYFGPGTRLTVT.

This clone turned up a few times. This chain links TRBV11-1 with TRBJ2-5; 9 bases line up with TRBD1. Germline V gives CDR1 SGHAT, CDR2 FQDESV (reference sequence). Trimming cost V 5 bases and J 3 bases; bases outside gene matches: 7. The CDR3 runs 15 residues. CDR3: CASSPPGTGKETQYF. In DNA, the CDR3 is TGTGCCAGCAGCCCGCCCGGGACAGGGAAAGAGACCCAGTACTTC.

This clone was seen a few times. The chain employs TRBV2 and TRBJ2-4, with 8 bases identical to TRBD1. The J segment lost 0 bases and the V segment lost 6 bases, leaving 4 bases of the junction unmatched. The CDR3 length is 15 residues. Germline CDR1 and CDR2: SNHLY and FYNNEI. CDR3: CASRGTGAAKNIQYF. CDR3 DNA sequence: TGTGCCAGCAGAGGGACAGGAGCAGCCAAAAACATTCAGTACTTC.

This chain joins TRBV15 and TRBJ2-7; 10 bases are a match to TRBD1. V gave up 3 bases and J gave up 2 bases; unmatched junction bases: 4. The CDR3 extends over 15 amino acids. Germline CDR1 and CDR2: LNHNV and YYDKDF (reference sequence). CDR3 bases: TGTGCCACCAGCAGTGGGGACAGGGGTACCTACGAGCAGTACTTC. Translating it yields CATSSGDRGTYEQYF.

The DNA for the CDR3 is TGCAGTGTCATCGCTGGGTGGGAGCAGTACTTC. It is translated as CSVIAGWEQYF. The rearrangement uses TRBV20-1 and TRBJ2-7; D ambiguous. The CDR3 has 11 residues. V dropped 7 bases and J dropped 7 bases, with 14 bases sitting between them. Germline loops: CDR1 DFQATT, CDR2 SNEGSKA (reference sequence).

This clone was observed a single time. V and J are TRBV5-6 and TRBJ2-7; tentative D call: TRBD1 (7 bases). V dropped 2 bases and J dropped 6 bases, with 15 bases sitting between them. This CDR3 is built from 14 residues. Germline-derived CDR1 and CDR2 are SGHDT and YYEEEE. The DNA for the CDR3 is TGTGCCAGCAGCTTACCGACAGGGCGGGGCGAGCAGTACTTC. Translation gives CASSLPTGRGEQYF.

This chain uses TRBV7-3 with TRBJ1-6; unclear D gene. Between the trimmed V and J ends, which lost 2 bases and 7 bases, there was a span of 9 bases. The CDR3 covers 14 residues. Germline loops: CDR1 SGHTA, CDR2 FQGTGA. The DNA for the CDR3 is TGTGCCAGCAGCTTACATGGACCCAATTCACCCCTCCACTTT. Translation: CASSLHGPNSPLHF.

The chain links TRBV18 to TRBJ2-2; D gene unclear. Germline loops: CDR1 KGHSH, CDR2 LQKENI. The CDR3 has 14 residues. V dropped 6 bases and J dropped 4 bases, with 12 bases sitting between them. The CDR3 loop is CASSQGPTTGELFF. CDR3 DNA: TGTGCCAGCTCCCAAGGACCGACCACCGGGGAGCTGTTTTTT.